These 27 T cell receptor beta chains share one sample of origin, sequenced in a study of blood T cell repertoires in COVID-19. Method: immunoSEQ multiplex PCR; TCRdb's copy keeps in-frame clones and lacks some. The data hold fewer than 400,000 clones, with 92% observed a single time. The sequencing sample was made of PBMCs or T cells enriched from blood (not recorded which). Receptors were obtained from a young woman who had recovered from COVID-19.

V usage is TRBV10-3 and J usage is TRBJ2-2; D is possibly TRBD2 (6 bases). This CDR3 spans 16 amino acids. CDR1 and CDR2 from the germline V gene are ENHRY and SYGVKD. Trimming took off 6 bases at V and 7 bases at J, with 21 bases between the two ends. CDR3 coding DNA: TGTGCCATCAGAGCTTCGTTTCCGGCGGGGATCGGGGAGCTGTTTTTT. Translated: CAIRASFPAGIGELFF.

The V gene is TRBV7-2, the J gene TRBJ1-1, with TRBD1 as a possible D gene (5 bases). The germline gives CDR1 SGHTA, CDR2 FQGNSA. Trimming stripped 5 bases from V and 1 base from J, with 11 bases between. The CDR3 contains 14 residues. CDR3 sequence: CASSPGHQNTEAFF. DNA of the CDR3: TGTGCCAGCAGCCCAGGACACCAGAACACTGAAGCTTTCTTT.

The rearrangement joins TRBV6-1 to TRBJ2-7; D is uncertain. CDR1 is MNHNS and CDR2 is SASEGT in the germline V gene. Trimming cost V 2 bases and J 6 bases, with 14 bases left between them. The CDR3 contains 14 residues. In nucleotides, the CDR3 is TGTGCCAGCAGTGAAACACCGCCCCCAGGCGAGCAGTACTTC. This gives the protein CASSETPPPGEQYF.

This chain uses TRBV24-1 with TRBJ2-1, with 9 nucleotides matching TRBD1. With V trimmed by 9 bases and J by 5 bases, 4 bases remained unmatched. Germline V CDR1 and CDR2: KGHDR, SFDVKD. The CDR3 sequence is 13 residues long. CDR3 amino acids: CATRDRDNNEQFF. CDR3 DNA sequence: TGTGCCACCCGGGACAGGGACAACAATGAGCAGTTCTTC.

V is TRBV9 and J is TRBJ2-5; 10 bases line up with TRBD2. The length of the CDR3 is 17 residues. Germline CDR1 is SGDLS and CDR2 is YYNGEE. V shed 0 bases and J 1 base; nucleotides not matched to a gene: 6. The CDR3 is CASSVGLAGGGQETQYF. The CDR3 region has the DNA TGTGCCAGCAGCGTAGGATTAGCGGGGGGAGGCCAAGAGACCCAGTACTTC.

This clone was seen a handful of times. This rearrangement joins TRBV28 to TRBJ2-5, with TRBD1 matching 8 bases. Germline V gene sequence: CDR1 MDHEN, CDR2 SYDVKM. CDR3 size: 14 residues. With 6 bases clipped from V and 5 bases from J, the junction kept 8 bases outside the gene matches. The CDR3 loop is CASRSRTGRETQYF. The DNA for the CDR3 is TGTGCCAGCAGATCTAGGACAGGGCGGGAGACCCAGTACTTC. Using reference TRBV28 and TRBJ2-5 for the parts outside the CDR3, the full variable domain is DVKVTQSSRYLVKRTGEKVFLECVQDMDHENMFWYRQDPGLGLRLIYFSYDVKMKEKGDIPEGYSVSREKKERFSLILESASTNQTSMYLCASRSRTGRETQYFGPGTRLLVL.

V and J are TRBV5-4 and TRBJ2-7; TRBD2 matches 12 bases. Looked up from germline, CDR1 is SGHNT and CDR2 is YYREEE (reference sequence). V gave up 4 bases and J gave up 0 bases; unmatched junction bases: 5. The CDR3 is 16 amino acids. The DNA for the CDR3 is TGTGCCAGCAGCAAGACTAGCGGGGGCACCTCCTACGAGCAGTACTTC. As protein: CASSKTSGGTSYEQYF.

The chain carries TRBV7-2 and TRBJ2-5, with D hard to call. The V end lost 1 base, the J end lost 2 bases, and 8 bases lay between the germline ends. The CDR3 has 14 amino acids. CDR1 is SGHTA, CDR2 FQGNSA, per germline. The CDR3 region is CASSLDRVQETQYF. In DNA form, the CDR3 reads TGTGCCAGCAGCTTAGATCGGGTTCAAGAGACCCAGTACTTC.

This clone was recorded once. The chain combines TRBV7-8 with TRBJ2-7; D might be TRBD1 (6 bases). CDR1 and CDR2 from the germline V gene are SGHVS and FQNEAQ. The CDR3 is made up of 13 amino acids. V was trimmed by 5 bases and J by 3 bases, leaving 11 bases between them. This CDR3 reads CASSRTVNYEQYF. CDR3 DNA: TGTGCCAGCAGCCGGACAGTAAACTACGAGCAGTACTTC.

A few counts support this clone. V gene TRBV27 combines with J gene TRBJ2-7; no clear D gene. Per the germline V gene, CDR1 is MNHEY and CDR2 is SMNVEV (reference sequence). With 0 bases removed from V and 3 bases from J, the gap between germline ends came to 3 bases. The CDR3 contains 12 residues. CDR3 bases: TGTGCCAGCAGTTTATCTCTCTACGAGCAGTACTTC. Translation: CASSLSLYEQYF.

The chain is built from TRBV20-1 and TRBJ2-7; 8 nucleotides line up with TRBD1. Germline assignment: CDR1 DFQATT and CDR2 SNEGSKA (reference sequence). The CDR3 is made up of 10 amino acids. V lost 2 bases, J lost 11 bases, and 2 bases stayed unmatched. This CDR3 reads CSARKDREYF. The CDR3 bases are TGCAGTGCTAGAAAGGACAGGGAGTACTTC.

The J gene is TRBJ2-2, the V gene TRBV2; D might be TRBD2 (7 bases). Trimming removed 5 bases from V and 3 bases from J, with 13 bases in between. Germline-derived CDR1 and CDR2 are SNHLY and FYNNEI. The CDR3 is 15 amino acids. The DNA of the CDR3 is TGTGCCAGCAGTCTTACAGGGAGGGACACCGGGGAGCTGTTTTTT. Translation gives CASSLTGRDTGELFF.

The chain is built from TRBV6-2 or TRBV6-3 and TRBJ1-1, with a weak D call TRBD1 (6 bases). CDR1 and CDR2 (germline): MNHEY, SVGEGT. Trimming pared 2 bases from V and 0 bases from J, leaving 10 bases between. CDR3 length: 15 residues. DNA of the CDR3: TGTGCCAGCAGTTACCAAGGACAGATGAACACTGAAGCTTTCTTT. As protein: CASSYQGQMNTEAFF.

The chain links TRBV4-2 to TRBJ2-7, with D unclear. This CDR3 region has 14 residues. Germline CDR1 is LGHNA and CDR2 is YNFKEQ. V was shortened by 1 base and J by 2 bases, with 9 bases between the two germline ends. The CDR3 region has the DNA TGTGCCAGCAGCCAAGGAGTCCTAACCTACGAGCAGTACTTC. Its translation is CASSQGVLTYEQYF.

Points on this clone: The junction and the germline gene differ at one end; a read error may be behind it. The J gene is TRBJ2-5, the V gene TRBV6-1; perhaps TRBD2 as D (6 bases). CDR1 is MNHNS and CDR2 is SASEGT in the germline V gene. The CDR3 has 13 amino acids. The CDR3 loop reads CASREGTRETQYF. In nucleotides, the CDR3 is TGTGCCAGCAGGGAAGGGACTCGAGAGACCCAGTACTTC.

The DNA for the CDR3 is TGTGCCAGCAACTTAGACTTGAACACTGAAGCTTTCTTT. This gives the protein CASNLDLNTEAFF. The chain couples TRBV2 to TRBJ1-1; D remains ambiguous. V dropped 7 bases and J dropped 0 bases, with 9 bases sitting between them. Per the germline V gene, CDR1 is SNHLY and CDR2 is FYNNEI. The CDR3 length is 13 residues.

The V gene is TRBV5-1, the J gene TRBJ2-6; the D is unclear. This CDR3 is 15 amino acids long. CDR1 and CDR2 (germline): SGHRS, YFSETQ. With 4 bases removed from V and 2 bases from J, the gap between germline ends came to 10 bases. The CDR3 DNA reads TGCGCCAGCAGCGTATCTACTGCTGGGGCCAACGTCCTGACTTTC. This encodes CASSVSTAGANVLTF.

The CDR3 protein is CASSSTGDRNIQYF. The CDR3 DNA is TGTGCCAGCAGCTCCACCGGGGACAGAAACATTCAGTACTTC. The chain joins TRBV7-9 to TRBJ2-4; 7 nucleotides agree with TRBD1. The germline V gene encodes CDR1 SEHNR and CDR2 FQNEAQ (reference sequence). The length of the CDR3 is 14 residues. V dropped 4 bases and J dropped 6; count of bases not matched to a gene: 6.

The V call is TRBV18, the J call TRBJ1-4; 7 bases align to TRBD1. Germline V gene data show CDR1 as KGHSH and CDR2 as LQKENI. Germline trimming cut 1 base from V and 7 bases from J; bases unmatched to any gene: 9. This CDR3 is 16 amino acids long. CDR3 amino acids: CASSPRSTGLGEKLFF. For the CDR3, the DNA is TGTGCCAGCTCACCACGTTCGACAGGGTTGGGTGAAAAACTGTTTTTT.

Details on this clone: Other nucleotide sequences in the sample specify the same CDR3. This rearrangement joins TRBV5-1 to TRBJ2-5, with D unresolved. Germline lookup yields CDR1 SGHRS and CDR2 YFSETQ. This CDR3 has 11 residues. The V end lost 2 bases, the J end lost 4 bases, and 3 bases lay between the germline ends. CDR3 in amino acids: CASSFRETQYF. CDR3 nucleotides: TGCGCCAGCAGCTTCCGAGAGACCCAGTACTTC.

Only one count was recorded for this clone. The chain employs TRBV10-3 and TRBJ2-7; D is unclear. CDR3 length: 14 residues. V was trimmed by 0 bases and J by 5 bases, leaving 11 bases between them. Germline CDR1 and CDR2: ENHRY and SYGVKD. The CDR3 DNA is TGTGCCATCAGTGAGTCGGGCAACACCCACGAGCAGTACTTC. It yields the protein CAISESGNTHEQYF.

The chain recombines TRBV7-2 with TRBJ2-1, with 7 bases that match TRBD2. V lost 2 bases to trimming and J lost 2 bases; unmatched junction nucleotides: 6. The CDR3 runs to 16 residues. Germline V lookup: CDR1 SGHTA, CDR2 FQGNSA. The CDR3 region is CASSLLGGLAYNEQFF. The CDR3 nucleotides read TGTGCCAGCAGCTTATTAGGAGGACTAGCCTACAATGAGCAGTTCTTC.

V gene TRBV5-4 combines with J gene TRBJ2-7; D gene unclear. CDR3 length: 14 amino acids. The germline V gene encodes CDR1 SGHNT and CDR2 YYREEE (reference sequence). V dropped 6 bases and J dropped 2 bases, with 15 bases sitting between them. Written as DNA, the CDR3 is TGTGCCAGCACCCCGTCCGTGAGGCCCTACGAGCAGTACTTC. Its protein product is CASTPSVRPYEQYF.

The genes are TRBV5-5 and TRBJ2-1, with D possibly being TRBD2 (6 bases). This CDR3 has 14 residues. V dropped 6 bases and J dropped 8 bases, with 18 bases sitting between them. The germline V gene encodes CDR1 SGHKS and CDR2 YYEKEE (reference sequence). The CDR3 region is CASNSVRTIDEQFF. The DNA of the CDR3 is TGTGCCAGCAACTCGGTTCGGACTATCGATGAGCAGTTCTTC.

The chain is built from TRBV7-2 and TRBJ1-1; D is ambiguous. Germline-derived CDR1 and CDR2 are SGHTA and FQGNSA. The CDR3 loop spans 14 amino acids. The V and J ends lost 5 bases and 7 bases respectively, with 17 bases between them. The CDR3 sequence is CASSPTREQIEAFF. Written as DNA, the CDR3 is TGTGCCAGCAGCCCGACCCGGGAACAGATTGAAGCTTTCTTT.

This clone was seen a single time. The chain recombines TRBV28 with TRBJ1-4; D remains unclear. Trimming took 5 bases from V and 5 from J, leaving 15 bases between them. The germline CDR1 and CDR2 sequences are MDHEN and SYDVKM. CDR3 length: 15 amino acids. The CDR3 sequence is CASSPRLAPNEKLFF. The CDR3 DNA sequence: TGTGCCAGCAGTCCTAGACTGGCTCCGAATGAAAAACTGTTTTTT.

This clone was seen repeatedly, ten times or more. CDR3 sequence reads: CASLGQGKNQPQHF. In DNA, the CDR3 is TGTGCCAGCCTGGGACAGGGGAAAAATCAGCCCCAGCATTTT. The chain recombines TRBV28 with TRBJ1-5; TRBD1 matches 10 bases. V shed 8 bases and J 4 bases; nucleotides not matched to a gene: 5. The CDR3 contains 14 residues. Germline V lookup: CDR1 MDHEN, CDR2 SYDVKM.